The 30 T cell receptor beta chains presented below share a single source sample, sequenced in a study of human T cells and chemical hapten exposure. MiXCR, applied by TCRdb to the 5' RACE reads, yields one record per CDR3 protein. This repertoire shows 150,000 or so distinct CDR3 sequences, 4.1% found once; its top ten account for over 1.1%. The starting material, unfractionated whole blood, was used for total RNA extraction. The origin of the receptors is a female donor in good health.

This clonotype was detected ten times or more. V is TRBV3-1 and J is TRBJ2-2; D remains ambiguous. Germline V gene sequence: CDR1 LGHDT, CDR2 YNNKEL (reference sequence). The CDR3 totals 14 residues. V was pared by 0 bases and J by 6 bases, with 8 bases between. CDR3 nucleotides: TGTGCCAGCAGCCAAGAGCCCGGTGCCGGGGAGCTGTTTTTT. Translated: CASSQEPGAGELFF.

This clonotype was recorded at least ten times. The chain links TRBV20-1 to TRBJ2-2; perhaps TRBD1 as D (6 bases). CDR1 is DFQATT, CDR2 SNEGSKA, per germline (reference sequence). This CDR3 has 12 amino acids. The V and J ends lost 6 bases and 1 base respectively, with 6 bases between them. DNA for the CDR3: TGCAGTGCCAGGGGGAACACCGGGGAGCTGTTTTTT. Its translation: CSARGNTGELFF.

This clonotype has at least ten counts. V is TRBV27 and J is TRBJ2-3; D is possibly TRBD2 (7 bases). The CDR3 has 16 residues. V was cut by 4 bases and J by 4 bases, with 18 bases left in between. Germline V CDR1 and CDR2: MNHEY, SMNVEV (reference sequence). CDR3 amino acids: CASSSQGREGSDTQYF. CDR3 bases: TGTGCCAGCAGTTCACAGGGTAGGGAGGGCTCAGATACGCAGTATTTT.

This clonotype was detected a few times. This chain uses TRBV10-3 with TRBJ2-6; D is unresolved. This CDR3 region has 16 residues. V lost 3 bases and J 0 bases, leaving 9 bases between the germline ends. Per the germline V gene, CDR1 is ENHRY and CDR2 is SYGVKD. The CDR3 sequence is CAISDVPSSGANVLTF. CDR3 DNA sequence: TGTGCCATCAGTGATGTCCCGAGCTCTGGGGCCAACGTCCTGACTTTC.

This clonotype occurred many times. This chain links TRBV7-9 with TRBJ2-1; D is possibly TRBD1 or TRBD2 (5 bases each). Per germline, CDR1 SEHNR and CDR2 FQNEAQ (reference sequence). Trimming shortened V by 1 base and J by 8 bases, and 15 bases separated the two germline ends. The CDR3 has 15 residues. The chain's CDR3 is CASSLGGGRGDEQFF. CDR3 DNA sequence: TGTGCCAGCAGCTTAGGTGGGGGACGAGGTGATGAGCAGTTCTTC.

About this clonotype itself: A much larger clone lies one base from this, so it may be a read error. The genes are TRBV5-1 and TRBJ2-1; D perhaps matches TRBD1 (6 bases). Looked up from germline, CDR1 is SGHRS and CDR2 is YFSETQ. CDR3 length: 15 residues. DNA of the CDR3: TGCGCCAGCAGCTTGGTCCGGACTGGGGACAAAGAGCAGTTCTTC. Amino acids: CASSLVRTGDKEQFF.

This clonotype was seen more than once but under ten times. This chain links TRBV12-3 or TRBV12-4 with TRBJ2-5; D may correspond to TRBD1 or TRBD2 (6 bases each). The CDR3 is 14 residues long. V was trimmed by 5 bases and J by 2 bases, leaving 12 bases between them. The DNA of the CDR3 is TGTGCCAGCAGTCCCCCGGGGGCTCAAGAGACCCAGTACTTC. This sequence encodes CASSPPGAQETQYF.

This clonotype was seen ten or more times. The chain has TRBV4-3 and TRBJ2-7, with unresolved D. The germline gives CDR1 LGHNA, CDR2 YSLEER. The length of the CDR3 is 14 residues. V was shortened by 6 bases and J by 5 bases, with 17 bases between the two germline ends. In nucleotides, the CDR3 is TGCGCCAGCAGTATTGGGGATCCGGGTAACGAGCAGTACTTC. It codes for CASSIGDPGNEQYF.

DNA of the CDR3: TGTGCCAGCACCCCGACCAGGATCGGGGAGCTGTTTTTT. This sequence encodes CASTPTRIGELFF. The genes are TRBV12-3 or TRBV12-4 and TRBJ2-2; D unresolved. V was clipped by 7 bases and J by 7 bases, with 13 bases between them. The CDR3 loop spans 13 amino acids.

This clonotype was picked up many times. The V and J genes are TRBV6-5 and TRBJ2-3; TRBD2 is a possible D gene (6 bases). Germline V gene lookup returns CDR1 MNHEY and CDR2 SVGAGI. The CDR3 has 15 amino acids. V was cut by 6 bases and J by 3 bases, with 16 bases left in between. CDR3 in amino acids: CASSFRPRGTDTQYF. In DNA, the CDR3 is TGTGCCAGCAGCTTTCGTCCCCGGGGGACAGATACGCAGTATTTT.

This clonotype was picked up many times. Written as DNA, the CDR3 is TGCAGTGCCCGTCAGGGAGAGTGGAATCAGCCCCAGCATTTT. Translating gives CSARQGEWNQPQHF. J is TRBJ1-5 and V is TRBV20-1; the D gene is possibly TRBD1 (5 bases). The CDR3 has 14 residues. Germline V gives CDR1 DFQATT, CDR2 SNEGSKA (reference sequence). Trimming shortened V by 6 bases and J by 4 bases, and 16 bases separated the two germline ends.

In its sample, this clonotype was seen many times. The gene calls are TRBV9 and TRBJ2-1, with a tentative D call TRBD1 (5 bases). The V end lost 2 bases, the J end lost 0 bases, and 9 bases lay between the germline ends. This CDR3 has 15 amino acids. Germline loops: CDR1 SGDLS, CDR2 YYNGEE. CDR3 nucleotide sequence: TGTGCCAGCAGCGTCGACAGCCTCTCCTACAATGAGCAGTTCTTC. Translated: CASSVDSLSYNEQFF. Supplemented by reference TRBV9 and TRBJ2-1, the full variable domain reads DSGVTQTPKHLITATGQRVTLRCSPRSGDLSVYWYQQSLDQGLQFLIQYYNGEERAKGNILERFSAQQFPDLHSELNLSSLELGDSALYFCASSVDSLSYNEQFFGPGTRLTVL.

At least ten counts were recorded for this clonotype. The V gene is TRBV5-6, the J gene TRBJ2-7, with D tentatively TRBD1 or TRBD2 (5 bases each). CDR3 length: 16 residues. Between the trimmed V and J ends, which lost 4 bases and 0 bases, there was a span of 17 bases. CDR1 SGHDT and CDR2 YYEEEE come from the germline V gene. CDR3 in DNA: TGTGCCAGCAGCCCCAGTGGTTGGGGGAGCTCCTACGAGCAGTACTTC. Encoded protein: CASSPSGWGSSYEQYF.

This clonotype appeared many times. The chain has TRBV7-2 and TRBJ2-7; D is unclear. Per the germline V gene, CDR1 is SGHTA and CDR2 is FQGNSA. Between the trimmed V and J ends, which lost 1 base and 2 bases, there was a span of 15 bases. The CDR3 runs 16 residues. Here the CDR3 reads CASSLDQPRETYEQYF. The CDR3 DNA follows: TGTGCCAGCAGCTTAGATCAGCCCAGAGAAACCTACGAGCAGTACTTC.

This clonotype has just a few counts. A read error may explain this, as a much larger clone is one base away. This chain connects TRBV20-1 to TRBJ1-6; maybe TRBD1 (6 bases). CDR1 is DFQATT, CDR2 SNEGSKA, per germline (reference sequence). CDR3 length equals 16 residues. The CDR3 here is CSASGGDNSYNAPLHF. In DNA form, the CDR3 reads TGCAGTGCTAGTGGAGGGGACAATTCCTATAATGCACCCCTCCACTTT.

In this sample, this clonotype turned up many times. The chain couples TRBV6-2 or TRBV6-3 to TRBJ1-2; 10 nucleotides line up with TRBD1. The length of the CDR3 is 15 residues. Germline CDR1 MNHEY, CDR2 SVGEGT. With 7 bases clipped from V and 4 bases from J, the junction kept 9 bases outside the gene matches. CDR3 region: CASTRQGAESYGYTF. The CDR3, as DNA: TGTGCCAGCACCCGACAGGGGGCGGAGAGCTATGGCTACACCTTC.

This clonotype was observed many times. The chain carries TRBV5-1 and TRBJ2-5, with unresolved D. Per germline, CDR1 SGHRS and CDR2 YFSETQ. V was clipped by 0 bases and J by 1 base, with 10 bases between them. This CDR3 has 15 residues. The CDR3 DNA reads as TGCGCCAGCAGCTTGGGAAATTCGGGCCAAGAGACCCAGTACTTC. Translation gives CASSLGNSGQETQYF. Together with reference TRBV5-1 and TRBJ2-5, the CDR3 gives the full variable domain: KAGVTQTPRYLIKTRGQQVTLSCSPISGHRSVSWYQQTPGQGLQFLFEYFSETQRNKGNFPGRFSGRQFSNSRSEMNVSTLELGDSALYLCASSLGNSGQETQYFGPGTRLLVL.

This clonotype was recorded many times. The DNA for the CDR3 is TGTGCCAGCAGGTCCGGGACACAGGCGGACACTGAAGCTTTCTTT. It is translated as CASRSGTQADTEAFF. The chain recombines TRBV5-4 with TRBJ1-1, with D maybe TRBD1 (6 bases). Germline values: CDR1 SGHNT, CDR2 YYREEE (reference sequence). V was cut by 5 bases and J by 3 bases, with 17 bases left in between. This CDR3 has 15 residues.

This clonotype was seen ten or more times. This sequence joins TRBV6-1 and TRBJ2-7; weak D call: TRBD1 (6 bases). The CDR3 spans 14 residues. Trimming removed 3 bases from V and 5 bases from J, with 14 bases in between. CDR1 is MNHNS and CDR2 is SASEGT in the germline V gene. Here the CDR3 reads CASSDPRTVNEQYF. Here the CDR3 DNA reads TGTGCCAGCAGTGATCCCCGGACAGTTAACGAGCAGTACTTC.

This clonotype was recorded many times. The chain couples TRBV27 to TRBJ1-6; 7 bases align to TRBD1. This CDR3 has 14 amino acids. The germline V gene has CDR1 MNHEY and CDR2 SMNVEV (reference sequence). Trimming cost V 5 bases and J 7 bases; bases outside gene matches: 5. DNA for the CDR3: TGTGCCAGCAGTACCCAGGGGGAGAATTCACCCCTCCACTTT. Its protein product is CASSTQGENSPLHF.

This clonotype was observed many times. The J gene is TRBJ1-5, the V gene TRBV29-1; no reliable D call. The CDR3 runs to 13 residues. The V and J ends lost 4 bases and 6 bases respectively, with 13 bases between them. CDR1 is SQVTM and CDR2 is ANQGSEA in the germline V gene. The CDR3 DNA sequence: TGCAGCGTTGTCCCCACCGAGGGTCAGCCCCAGCATTTT. The encoded protein is CSVVPTEGQPQHF.

In its sample, this clonotype was seen many times. V is TRBV20-1 and J is TRBJ2-1; D is possibly TRBD2 (5 bases). Germline CDR1 reads DFQATT; CDR2 reads SNEGSKA (reference sequence). The CDR3 is made up of 15 amino acids. The V and J ends lost 8 bases and 5 bases respectively, with 22 bases between them. The CDR3 spells CSLFRPRGLDNEQFF. The CDR3 coding sequence is TGCAGTCTATTCCGCCCCAGAGGGTTAGACAATGAGCAGTTCTTC.

This clonotype was detected ten times or more. The V call is TRBV6-5, the J call TRBJ1-4; D ambiguous. The CDR3 extends over 15 amino acids. Germline-derived CDR1 and CDR2 are MNHEY and SVGAGI. Trimming pared 6 bases from V and 8 bases from J, leaving 19 bases between. CDR3 bases: TGTGCCAGCAGCCAAGTCATCGGAGGGAGCGAAAAACTGTTTTTT. The encoded protein is CASSQVIGGSEKLFF.

This clonotype has ten or more counts. The chain recombines TRBV12-3 or TRBV12-4 with TRBJ1-2; TRBD1 matches 9 bases. Trimming at V came to 5 bases and at J to 6 bases, leaving 4 bases not matched to a gene. This CDR3 region has 13 residues. The CDR3 sequence: CASSPTGGDGYTF. The CDR3 nucleotides are TGTGCCAGCAGTCCCACAGGGGGCGATGGCTACACCTTC.

This clonotype has a count of ten or more. The V gene is TRBV19, the J gene TRBJ1-2; D may be TRBD1 (5 bases). There are 16 residues in the CDR3. Looked up from germline, CDR1 is LNHDA and CDR2 is SQIVND (reference sequence). V lost 1 base, J lost 4 bases, and 16 bases lay in between. For the CDR3, the DNA is TGTGCCAGTAGTATAGGCGGGGCCAGCCAGCCCTATGGCTACACCTTC. Its protein product is CASSIGGASQPYGYTF.

To note about this clonotype: Being one base from a much bigger clone, this may be a read error. The chain is built from TRBV7-9 and TRBJ1-5; 12 bases are a match to TRBD1. CDR1 is SEHNR, CDR2 FQNEAQ, per germline (reference sequence). With V trimmed by 5 bases and J by 7 bases, 6 bases remained unmatched. The CDR3 runs 15 residues. The CDR3 protein is CASSMGQGAEQPQHF. In nucleotides, the CDR3 is TGTGCCAGCAGCATGGGACAGGGGGCAGAGCAGCCCCAGCATTTT. Full variable domain (missing parts from reference TRBV7-9 and TRBJ1-5): DTGVSQNPRHKITKRGQNVTFRCDPISEHNRLYWYRQTLGQGPEFLTYFQNEAQLEKSRLLSDRFSAERPKGSFSTLEIQRTEQGDSAMYLCASSMGQGAEQPQHFGDGTRLSIL.

This clonotype was observed a few times. Given a much more abundant clone one base away, this may be a read error. The gene calls are TRBV3-1 and TRBJ1-2; 7 bases align to TRBD1. This CDR3 is built from 13 residues. CDR1 LGHDT and CDR2 YNNKEL come from the germline V gene (reference sequence). CDR3 in DNA: TGTGCCAGCAGCCGGACAGGAAACTATGGCGACACCTTC. This translates into CASSRTGNYGDTF.

This clonotype came up many times. This chain joins TRBV28 and TRBJ1-1, with D hard to call. The CDR3 runs to 15 residues. Germline V gene sequence: CDR1 MDHEN, CDR2 SYDVKM. V was clipped by 5 bases and J by 2 bases, with 15 bases between them. The chain's CDR3 is CASSRKVGLNTEAFF. The CDR3 DNA reads TGTGCCAGCAGTAGAAAAGTCGGCCTAAACACTGAAGCTTTCTTT.

This clonotype came up many times. The rearrangement joins TRBV4-1 to TRBJ1-2; D is ambiguous. The CDR3 covers 14 residues. The germline V gene encodes CDR1 MGHRA and CDR2 YSYEKL. V dropped 5 bases and J dropped 5 bases, with 15 bases sitting between them. The CDR3 DNA follows: TGCGCCAGCAGCGGACCCCAACTACCGTATGGCTACACCTTC. Its protein is CASSGPQLPYGYTF.

Ten or more counts support this clonotype. The chain joins TRBV6-2 or TRBV6-3 to TRBJ2-1; 13 nucleotides match TRBD2. The junction had 3 bases not matched to a gene; V was cut back by 10 bases and J by 0 bases. CDR3 length equals 15 residues. The germline CDR1 and CDR2 sequences are MNHEY and SVGEGT. CDR3 sequence reads: CAIRTSGSSYNEQFF. As DNA, the CDR3 is TGTGCCATACGGACTAGCGGGAGCTCCTACAATGAGCAGTTCTTC.